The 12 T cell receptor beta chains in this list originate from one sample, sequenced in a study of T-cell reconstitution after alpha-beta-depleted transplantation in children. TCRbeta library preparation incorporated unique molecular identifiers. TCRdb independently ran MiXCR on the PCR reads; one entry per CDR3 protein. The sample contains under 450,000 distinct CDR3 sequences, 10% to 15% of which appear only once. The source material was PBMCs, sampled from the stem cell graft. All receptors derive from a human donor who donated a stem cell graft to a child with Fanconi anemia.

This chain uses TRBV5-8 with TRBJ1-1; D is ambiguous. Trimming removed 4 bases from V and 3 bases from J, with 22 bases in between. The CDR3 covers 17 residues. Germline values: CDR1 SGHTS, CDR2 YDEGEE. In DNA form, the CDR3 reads TGTGCCAGCAGCCCCCATCCGGGCCGGTCTAGGGACACTGAAGCTTTCTTT. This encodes CASSPHPGRSRDTEAFF.

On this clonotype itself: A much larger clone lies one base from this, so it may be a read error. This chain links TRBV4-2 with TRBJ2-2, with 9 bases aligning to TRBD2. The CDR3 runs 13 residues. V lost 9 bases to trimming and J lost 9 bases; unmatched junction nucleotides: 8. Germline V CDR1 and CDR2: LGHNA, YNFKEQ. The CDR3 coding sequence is TGTGCCAGTTCTAGCGGGGTTGACAGGGAGCTGTTTTTT. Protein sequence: CASSSGVDRELFF.

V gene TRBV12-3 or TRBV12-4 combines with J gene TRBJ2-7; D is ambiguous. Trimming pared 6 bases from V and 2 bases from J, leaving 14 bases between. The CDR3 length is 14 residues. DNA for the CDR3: TGTGCCAGCAGAGAAAGTTTGCCTCCCTACGAGCAGTACTTC. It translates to CASRESLPPYEQYF.

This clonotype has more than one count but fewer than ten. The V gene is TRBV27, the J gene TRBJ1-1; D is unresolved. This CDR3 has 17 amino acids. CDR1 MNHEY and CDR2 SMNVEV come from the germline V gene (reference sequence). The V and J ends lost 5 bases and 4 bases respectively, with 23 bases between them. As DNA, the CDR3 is TGTGCCAGCAGTCGAAAACCTACCACCGACCGTGGCACTGAAGCTTTCTTT. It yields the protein CASSRKPTTDRGTEAFF.

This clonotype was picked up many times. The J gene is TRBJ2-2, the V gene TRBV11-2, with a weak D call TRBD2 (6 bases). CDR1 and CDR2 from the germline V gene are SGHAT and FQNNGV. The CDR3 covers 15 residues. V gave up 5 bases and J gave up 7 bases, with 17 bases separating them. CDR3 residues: CASSRTLASGGELFF. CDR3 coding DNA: TGTGCCAGCAGCCGCACTCTAGCGAGTGGCGGGGAGCTGTTTTTT.

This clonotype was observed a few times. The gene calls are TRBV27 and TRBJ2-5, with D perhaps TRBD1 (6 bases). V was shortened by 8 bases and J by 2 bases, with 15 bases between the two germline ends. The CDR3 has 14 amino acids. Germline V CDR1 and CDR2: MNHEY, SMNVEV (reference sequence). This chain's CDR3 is CASGYREGQETQYF. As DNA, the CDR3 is TGTGCCAGCGGTTACAGGGAAGGGCAAGAGACCCAGTACTTC.

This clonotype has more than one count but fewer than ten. In DNA, the CDR3 is TGCAGTGCTGAGCCCCCAGGGGGCTATGGCTACACCTTC. Protein: CSAEPPGGYGYTF. The chain employs TRBV20-1 and TRBJ1-2, with 7 bases aligning to TRBD1. The CDR3 spans 13 residues. Germline CDR1 and CDR2: DFQATT and SNEGSKA (reference sequence). Trimming took 5 bases from V and 4 from J; bases not matched to a gene: 7.

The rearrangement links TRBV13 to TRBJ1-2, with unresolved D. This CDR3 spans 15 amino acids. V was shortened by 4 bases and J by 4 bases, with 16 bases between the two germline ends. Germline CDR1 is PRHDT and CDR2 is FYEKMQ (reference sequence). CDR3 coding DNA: TGTGCCAGCAGCTCCCCTTCTGCGGGTCTCTATGGCTACACCTTC. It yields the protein CASSSPSAGLYGYTF.

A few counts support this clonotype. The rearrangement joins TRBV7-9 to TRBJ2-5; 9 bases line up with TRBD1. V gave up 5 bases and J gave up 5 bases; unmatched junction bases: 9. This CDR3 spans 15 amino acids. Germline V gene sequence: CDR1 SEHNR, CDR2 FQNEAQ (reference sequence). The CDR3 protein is CASSLKGTGSETQYF. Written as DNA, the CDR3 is TGTGCCAGCAGCCTAAAAGGGACAGGGAGCGAGACCCAGTACTTC.

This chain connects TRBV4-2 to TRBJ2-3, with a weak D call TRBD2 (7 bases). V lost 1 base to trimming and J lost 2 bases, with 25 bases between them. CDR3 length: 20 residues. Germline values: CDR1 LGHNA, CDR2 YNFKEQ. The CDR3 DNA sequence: TGTGCCAGCAGCCAAGGGCTAGGGGCGGGGGCGGCGTCATACACAGATACGCAGTATTTT. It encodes CASSQGLGAGAASYTDTQYF.

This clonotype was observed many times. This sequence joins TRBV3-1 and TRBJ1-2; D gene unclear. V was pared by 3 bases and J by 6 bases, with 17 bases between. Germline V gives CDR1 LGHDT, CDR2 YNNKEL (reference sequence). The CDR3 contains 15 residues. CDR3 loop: CASSHDYGRVDGYTF. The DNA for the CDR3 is TGTGCCAGCAGCCATGACTATGGTCGGGTCGATGGCTACACCTTC.

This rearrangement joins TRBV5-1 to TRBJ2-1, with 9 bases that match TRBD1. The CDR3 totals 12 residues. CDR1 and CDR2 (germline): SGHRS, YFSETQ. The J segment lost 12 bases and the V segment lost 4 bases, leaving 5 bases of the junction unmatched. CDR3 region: CASSEDRGGQFF. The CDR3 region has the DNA TGCGCCAGCAGCGAGGACAGGGGAGGGCAGTTCTTC.